Listed below are T cell receptor beta chains from one sample, sequenced in a study of control samples from healthy donors and cancer patients. Method: immunoSEQ multiplex PCR; TCRdb's copy keeps in-frame clones and lacks some. The table records around 110,000 clones, about 94% of them present only once. Input material: blood. The receptor source for this set is a man aged 25 to 40 in good health. Both conserved end residues are part of each CDR3. Clone size is not always given. Where it is, it says once, few, many or a class for expanded clones.

>-|TRBJ1-5|TRBV19|13
CASSIRGIQPQHF
>-|TRBJ2-2|TRBV5-4|16
CASSRPGGGGTGELFF
>-|TRBJ2-1|TRBV27|16
CASSRRQSPPYNEQFF
>-|TRBJ2-1|TRBV9|13
CASSGGTVGVQFF
>-|TRBJ1-2|TRBV6-1|16
CASSEWLGNFNYGYTF
>once|TRBJ1-1|TRBV25-1|14
CASSEYGWNTEAFF
>-|TRBJ2-1|TRBV5-1|12
CASRGRANEQFF
>-|TRBJ2-5|TRBV7-3|14
CASSPGSIGETQYF
>-|TRBJ1-2|TRBV5-5|13
CASRRPGVYGYTF
>-|TRBJ1-4|TRBV5-1|14
CASSMGQVREKLFF
>-|TRBJ2-3|TRBV25-1|11
CASSFDHIEYF
>-|TRBJ2-3|TRBV5-4|14
CASSTTPRTDTQYF
>-|TRBJ2-3|TRBV5-1|13
CASGTSPADTQYF
>-|TRBJ1-1|TRBV10-3|12
CAIRSVDTEAFF
>-|TRBJ2-7|TRBV10-3|15
CASMGGRQGFYEQYF
>-|TRBJ1-5|TRBV2|13
CASSEGWDQPQHF
>-|TRBJ1-2|TRBV5-5|16
CASSLDVGPLPYGYTF
>-|TRBJ2-2|TRBV5-1|17
CASSLVGTSGNTGELFF
>-|TRBJ1-3|TRBV5-1|16
CASSLGTAISGNTIYF
>-|TRBJ2-7|TRBV7-9|14
CASSLGVGEAKQYF
>-|TRBJ2-7|TRBV2|13
CATSGGASYEQYF
>once|TRBJ1-6|TRBV9|15
CASSVGRGGGSPLHF
>-|TRBJ2-5|TRBV11-2|16
CASSFLGGGAGETQYF
>-|TRBJ2-3|TRBV6-6|12
CASSYLDRTQYF
>-|TRBJ2-7|TRBV5-1|13
CASSLGQGLEQYF
>once|TRBJ2-5|TRBV5-4|15
CASSSQPADQETQYF
>-|TRBJ1-1|TRBV5-1|15
CASSLAGQGVPEAFF
>-|TRBJ1-2|TRBV12-5|18
CASGLSAGQGALDYGYTF
>-|TRBJ2-7|TRBV7-9|16
CASSLEGSGMDYEQYF
>-|TRBJ1-5|TRBV27|15
CASSPTGQGYQPQHF
>-|TRBJ1-5|TRBV5-5|14
CASSLPDSASPQHF
>once|TRBJ2-7|TRBV18|16
CASSPIPDLQGGEQYF
>-|TRBJ2-6|TRBV28|13
CASSLTSSNVLTF
>-|TRBJ2-4|TRBV5-4|17
CASSLGGQTLAKNIQYF
>-|TRBJ1-2|TRBV5-1|15
CASSPGRNWDYGYTF
>once|TRBJ2-1|TRBV19|16
CASSIVSGGSYNEQFF
>-|TRBJ2-3|TRBV9|13
CASSPGDSSKGYF
>-|TRBJ1-1|TRBV4-1|12
CASSQGPLEAFF
>-|TRBJ2-3|TRBV28|13
CASIPGLGDTQYF
>-|TRBJ1-2|TRBV7-9|13
CASSSPSDHGYTF
>-|TRBJ1-6|TRBV7-2|15
CASSLAPGYNSPLHF
>once|TRBJ1-2|TRBV2|13
CASSGGTYNGYTF